This TCR beta chain is drawn from a study of CD8 T cells in Susac syndrome. In blood CD8+ and CD4+ T cells, TCR beta underwent sequencing. The CD8+ and CD4+ T cells were isolated magnetically using a negative isolation approach, whereas the TEMRA cells were enriched by FACS. The authors reverse transcribed roughly 0.5 to 1 ug RNA with random hexamers. The TCR beta CDR3 was amplified by immunoSEQ multiplex PCR across 54 Vbeta, 13 Jbeta. TCRdb used MiXCR to reprocess the immunoSEQ multiplex PCR reads, holding one entry per CDR3 protein. The table includes about 210,000 distinct CDR3 sequences, around 95% detected once. Study-level points and caveats: TCR sequencing and HLA analysis covered a relatively small number of individuals.

Remarks on this clonotype: Its antigen is as yet unknown.

The TCR was taken from a human donor with multiple sclerosis. The sample comprised CD4+ T cells from PBMCs.

The CDR3 loop is CASSHREARDGQFF. The CDR3 DNA is TGTGCCAGCAGCCATCGAGAGGCACGGGACGGGCAGTTCTTC. This chain joins TRBV3-1 and TRBJ2-1, with D perhaps assigned TRBD1 or TRBD2 (5 bases each). The CDR3 sequence is 14 residues long. Trimming took off 3 bases at V and 12 bases at J, with 18 bases between the two ends. Germline CDR1 and CDR2: LGHDT and YNNKEL (reference sequence).